Shown below are 27 T cell receptor beta chains from a single sample sequenced in a study of glioma-infiltrating T cells. TCR alpha and beta CDR3 regions were amplified from RNA using iRepertoire nested multiplex PCR. TCRdb re-analysed the multiplex PCR reads in MiXCR, keeping a single row per CDR3 protein. Of approximately 120,000 distinct CDR3 sequences detected, around a quarter appear once; the ten largest clones hold roughly 30%. The sequencing sample was made of glioma tissue, nonneoplastic brain tissue, or PBMCs (not recorded which). The receptors were sampled from a human donor with low-grade glioma or glioblastoma, undergoing nonglioma brain surgery, or in good health (not recorded which).

V usage is TRBV29-1 and J usage is TRBJ1-5, with TRBD1 identical over 9 bases. V shed 8 bases, J shed 5 bases, and the junction held 10 bases outside the gene matches. CDR1 SQVTM and CDR2 ANQGSEA come from the germline V gene. The CDR3 contains 14 residues. The CDR3 nucleotides are TGCAGCACCAGTTCGGGGACAGGGTATCAGCCCCAGCATTTT. This codes for CSTSSGTGYQPQHF.

This clonotype has ten or more counts. The rearrangement links TRBV9 to TRBJ1-1; D is uncertain. The germline V gene has CDR1 SGDLS and CDR2 YYNGEE. Between the trimmed V and J ends, which lost 4 bases and 2 bases, there was a span of 9 bases. The CDR3 loop spans 13 amino acids. Written as DNA, the CDR3 is TGTGCCAGCAGCCCCGAGGGTAACACTGAAGCTTTCTTT. Translated, it gives CASSPEGNTEAFF.

This clonotype was detected ten times or more. The rearrangement links TRBV20-1 to TRBJ2-7; 8 nucleotides line up with TRBD2. The V and J ends lost 1 base and 1 base, in that order; junction bases with no gene match: 9. The CDR3 is 16 residues long. CDR1 is DFQATT, CDR2 SNEGSKA, per germline (reference sequence). CDR3 loop: CSARGRAGDYSYEQYF. The CDR3 DNA sequence: TGCAGTGCTAGAGGCCGAGCGGGGGACTATTCCTACGAGCAGTACTTC.

This clonotype was picked up many times. The chain couples TRBV10-3 to TRBJ2-5; D is unclear. The germline V and J ends were trimmed by 6 bases and 2 bases, with 10 bases remaining between them. The CDR3 runs 13 residues. Germline V gene lookup returns CDR1 ENHRY and CDR2 SYGVKD. CDR3 bases: TGTGCCATCAGGAAAGGGCTGCAAGAGACCCAGTACTTC. The encoded protein is CAIRKGLQETQYF.

The chain has TRBV30 and TRBJ2-3, with 11 nucleotides matching TRBD2. The CDR3 loop spans 14 amino acids. Germline loops: CDR1 GTSNPN, CDR2 SVGIG (reference sequence). V shed 0 bases, J shed 6 bases, and the junction held 2 bases outside the gene matches. The chain's CDR3 is CAWSVTSGMDTQYF. The CDR3 coding sequence is TGTGCCTGGAGTGTGACTAGCGGGATGGATACGCAGTATTTT. Looking up the rest from reference TRBV30 and TRBJ2-3 gives the full variable domain: SQTIHQWPATLVQPVGSPLSLECTVEGTSNPNLYWYRQAAGRGLQLLFYSVGIGQISSEVPQNLSASRPQDRQFILSSKKLLLSDSGFYLCAWSVTSGMDTQYFGPGTRLTVL.

With respect to this clonotype: This clone may be a read error of a much larger clone one base away. The chain is built from TRBV4-1 and TRBJ1-1; 7 bases are shared with TRBD1. From germline, CDR1 is MGHRA and CDR2 YSYEKL. This CDR3 comprises 15 residues. CDR3 nucleotides: TGCTCCAGCAGCCAAGAATCGACAGGGTCCAGAGAAGCTTTCTTT. It is translated as CSSSQESTGSREAFF.

This clonotype has a count of ten or more. The V and J genes are TRBV7-9 and TRBJ1-2, with D unresolved. The length of the CDR3 is 13 residues. Trimming pared 0 bases from V and 4 bases from J, leaving 6 bases between. CDR1 and CDR2 (germline): SEHNR, FQNEAQ (reference sequence). CDR3 DNA sequence: TGTGCCAGCAGCTTAGCGCAGTCCTATGGCTACACCTTC. Translated: CASSLAQSYGYTF.

This clonotype was picked up many times. This chain's CDR3 is CASTGLAGSYNEQFF. Written as DNA, the CDR3 is TGTGCCAGCACCGGACTAGCGGGCTCCTACAATGAGCAGTTCTTC. The chain recombines TRBV28 with TRBJ2-1; 11 bases map to TRBD2. The CDR3 has 15 residues. V shed 7 bases and J 0 bases; nucleotides not matched to a gene: 2. CDR1 and CDR2 (germline): MDHEN, SYDVKM.

The chain employs TRBV11-2 and TRBJ2-7; weak D call: TRBD1 (6 bases). The CDR3 covers 14 residues. Germline V lookup: CDR1 SGHAT, CDR2 FQNNGV. V lost 3 bases to trimming and J lost 7 bases, with 16 bases between them. CDR3 in amino acids: CASSFSWGRWEQYF. CDR3 DNA sequence: TGTGCCAGCAGCTTCAGTTGGGGGCGGTGGGAGCAGTACTTC.

Details on this clonotype: A much larger clonotype is one base distant, so this may be a read error. The chain recombines TRBV2 with TRBJ2-7, with D uncertain. The CDR3 loop spans 12 amino acids. Germline CDR1 and CDR2: SNHLY and FYNNEI. In DNA form, the CDR3 reads TGTGCCAGCAACAAGGCAAACTACAAGCAGTACTTC. Translated, it gives CASNKANYKQYF.

In the case of this clonotype: A much larger clone differs by one base, so this may be a read error. The rearrangement uses TRBV6-2 or TRBV6-3 and TRBJ2-5; 7 bases are shared with TRBD1. Germline V CDR1 and CDR2: MNHEY, SVGEGT. V trimming: 6 bases; J trimming: 5 bases; junction bases outside the gene matches: 12. The CDR3 runs 15 residues. The CDR3 protein is CASSLTRGGAETQYF. CDR3 nucleotides: TGTGCCAGCAGCCTCACGAGAGGGGGCGCGGAGACCCAGTACTTC.

The chain employs TRBV6-5 and TRBJ2-1; 8 bases are shared with TRBD1. The V gene's germline CDR1 is MNHEY and CDR2 SVGAGI. Germline trimming cut 2 bases from V and 7 bases from J; bases unmatched to any gene: 10. The CDR3 contains 16 residues. The CDR3 reads CASSYGAGGQFNEQFF. The DNA of the CDR3 is TGTGCCAGCAGTTACGGTGCAGGGGGCCAGTTTAATGAGCAGTTCTTC.

This clonotype was recorded only once. It may be a read error: a sequence one base away is much more abundant. The chain couples TRBV5-1 to TRBJ2-7; maybe TRBD2 (5 bases). The CDR3 length is 13 residues. Germline CDR1 and CDR2: SGHRS and YFSETQ. The DNA for the CDR3 is TGCGCCAGCAGCTTGGCCCTAGACTACGGGCAGTACTTC. It translates to CASSLALDYGQYF.

Concerning this clonotype: A much larger clone is a single base away; this may be a read error. V gene TRBV7-8 combines with J gene TRBJ2-1; tentative D call: TRBD2 (6 bases). The CDR3 is made up of 17 amino acids. V shed 5 bases and J shed 8 bases, with 25 bases lying between them. The germline V gene encodes CDR1 SGHVS and CDR2 FQNEAQ. For the CDR3, the DNA is TGTGCCAGCAGCCTCCGACTAGTGGGATCGGTTGGGGATGAGCAGTTCTTC. Residues: CASSLRLVGSVGDEQFF.

This clonotype was recorded at least ten times. J is TRBJ1-6 and V is TRBV7-2; possibly TRBD1 for D (5 bases). Trimming took off 7 bases at V and 10 bases at J, with 14 bases between the two ends. Germline V CDR1 and CDR2: SGHTA, FQGNSA. This CDR3 is 13 amino acids long. CDR3 nucleotide sequence: TGTGCCAGCAAGCCGAACGGGGCCTCACCCCTCCACTTT. Translating it yields CASKPNGASPLHF.

This clonotype has a count of ten or more. This chain uses TRBV10-3 with TRBJ2-5; D unresolved. In germline, CDR1 is ENHRY, CDR2 SYGVKD. Trimming removed 2 bases from V and 5 bases from J, with 3 bases in between. The CDR3 loop spans 11 amino acids. CDR3 region: CAISEEETQYF. In nucleotides, the CDR3 is TGTGCCATCAGTGAGGAGGAGACCCAGTACTTC.

This clonotype was detected ten times or more. The V gene is TRBV7-2, the J gene TRBJ1-5; D gene unclear. Trimming cost V 2 bases and J 0 bases, with 5 bases left between them. The CDR3 is 14 amino acids. CDR1 is SGHTA, CDR2 FQGNSA, per germline. CDR3 protein: CASSLTFSNQPQHF. The CDR3, as DNA: TGTGCCAGCAGCTTAACCTTTAGCAATCAGCCCCAGCATTTT.

This clonotype was seen many times. The genes are TRBV4-3 and TRBJ2-2; D remains ambiguous. In germline, CDR1 is LGHNA, CDR2 YSLEER. Trimming stripped 0 bases from V and 4 bases from J, with 9 bases between. The CDR3 has 15 residues. The CDR3 here is CASSQDTVSTGELFF. The CDR3 nucleotides are TGCGCCAGCAGCCAAGATACAGTTAGCACCGGGGAGCTGTTTTTT.

V and J are TRBV29-1 and TRBJ2-7, with a possible D match to TRBD1 (6 bases). The CDR3 extends over 13 amino acids. Trimming left V 7 bases short and J 3 bases short, with 16 bases between. CDR1 is SQVTM, CDR2 ANQGSEA, per germline. Written as DNA, the CDR3 is TGCAGCGCTAAGACAGGTCTTGACTACGAGCAGTACTTC. It specifies CSAKTGLDYEQYF.

The chain employs TRBV19 and TRBJ2-5; 9 nucleotides match TRBD1. CDR1 and CDR2 from the germline V gene are LNHDA and SQIVND (reference sequence). The J segment lost 2 bases and the V segment lost 6 bases, leaving 13 bases of the junction unmatched. The CDR3 covers 17 residues. The CDR3 DNA reads as TGTGCCAGTAGCCATCGGGGACAGGGAAAGGGGCAAGAGACCCAGTACTTC. Translation: CASSHRGQGKGQETQYF. Together with reference TRBV19 and TRBJ2-5, the CDR3 gives the full variable domain: DGGITQSPKYLFRKEGQNVTLSCEQNLNHDAMYWYRQDPGQGLRLIYYSQIVNDFQKGDIAEGYSVSREKKESFPLTVTSAQKNPTAFYLCASSHRGQGKGQETQYFGPGTRLLVL.

This clonotype was seen at least ten times. The chain is built from TRBV7-2 and TRBJ2-7; D possibly corresponds to TRBD2 (6 bases). The CDR3 is 12 amino acids. The germline V gene encodes CDR1 SGHTA and CDR2 FQGNSA. Trimming shortened V by 3 bases and J by 5 bases, and 8 bases separated the two germline ends. CDR3 nucleotides: TGTGCCAGCAGCTTGGGACTCAACGAGCAGTACTTC. Translated, it gives CASSLGLNEQYF. Using reference TRBV7-2 and TRBJ2-7 for the parts outside the CDR3, the full variable domain is GAGVSQSPSNKVTEKGKDVELRCDPISGHTALYWYRQSLGQGLEFLIYFQGNSAPDKSGLPSDRFSAERTGGSVSTLTIQRTQQEDSAVYLCASSLGLNEQYFGPGTRLTVT.

This chain links TRBV19 with TRBJ2-3, with 8 positions matching TRBD2. J lost 0 bases, V lost 7 bases, and 6 bases had no gene match. Germline-derived CDR1 and CDR2 are LNHDA and SQIVND (reference sequence). CDR3 length: 15 amino acids. CDR3 loop: CASIDREGSTDTQYF. The CDR3 nucleotides read TGTGCCAGTATTGACCGGGAGGGAAGCACAGATACGCAGTATTTT.

Notes on this clonotype: The junction departs from germline at one end; a sequencing error may be responsible. The V gene is TRBV6-1, the J gene TRBJ2-3; 13 nucleotides align to TRBD2. The germline gives CDR1 MNHNS, CDR2 SASEGT. The CDR3 totals 15 residues. CDR3 nucleotides: TGTGCCATCAGTATTACTAGCGGGGGGGCCGGGGCACAGTATTTT. Encoded protein: CAISITSGGAGAQYF.

V and J are TRBV2 and TRBJ2-1; TRBD2 matches at 8 bases. In germline, CDR1 is SNHLY, CDR2 FYNNEI. The length of the CDR3 is 15 residues. CDR3 amino acids: CVSREGSGVYNEQFF. For the CDR3, the DNA is TGTGTTAGCAGAGAGGGTAGCGGGGTATACAATGAGCAGTTCTTC.

This clonotype appeared many times. This chain connects TRBV6-2 or TRBV6-3 to TRBJ1-2; D is unclear. Per the germline V gene, CDR1 is MNHEY and CDR2 is SVGEGT. Between the trimmed V and J ends, which lost 8 bases and 4 bases, there was a span of 20 bases. This CDR3 is 15 amino acids long. The CDR3: CASADLTTILYGYTF. The CDR3 nucleotides are TGTGCCAGCGCCGACTTGACGACCATACTCTATGGCTACACCTTC.

A note on this clonotype: The CDR3 ends on some other residue instead of the conserved phenylalanine or tryptophan, so this is likely a read error. V usage is TRBV20-1 and J usage is TRBJ2-7, with TRBD2 as a possible D gene (5 bases). V was shortened by 3 bases and J by 0 bases, with 18 bases between the two germline ends. Germline V CDR1 and CDR2: DFQATT, SNEGSKA (reference sequence). The CDR3 extends over 16 amino acids. The CDR3 sequence: CSASVSSTGNSYEQYS. The CDR3 bases are TGCAGTGCTAGTGTGTCCAGTACGGGAAACTCCTACGAGCAGTACTCC.

The chain has TRBV3-1 and TRBJ2-5; possible D gene TRBD1, 6 bases. Germline-derived CDR1 and CDR2 are LGHDT and YNNKEL (reference sequence). This CDR3 region has 15 residues. The V and J ends lost 1 base and 7 bases respectively, with 16 bases between them. CDR3 DNA sequence: TGTGCCAGCAGCCAAGGGACAGTTATTAGTTTGACCCAGTACTTC. Residues: CASSQGTVISLTQYF.